A selection of T cell receptor beta chains follows, all from one sample in a study of cytomegalovirus exposure and HLA in healthy donors. Some clones are missing from TCRdb's copy, which holds only in-frame ones; the method was immunoSEQ multiplex PCR. The sample has about 160,000 clones, 80% seen once. Specimen: PBMCs. Receptor source: a man between 18 and 29 years old in good health and CMV-seropositive. The CDR3 runs from the conserved cysteine through the conserved F or W. The D gene is left open where the match is weak. The size entry is marked missing in some rows and otherwise reads once, few, many or a size class.

d_call clone_size j_call v_call cdr3_aa cdr3_nt
NA NA TRBJ2-7 TRBV7-9 CASSLRDSYEQYF TGTGCCAGCAGCTTACGGGACTCCTACGAGCAGTACTTC
NA once TRBJ2-2 TRBV29-1 CSVERQNTGELFF TGCAGCGTTGAGAGGCAGAACACCGGGGAGCTGTTTTTT
NA NA TRBJ1-5 TRBV19 CASSTTVYSNQPQHF TGTGCCAGTAGTACGACAGTATATAGCAATCAGCCCCAGCATTTT
NA once TRBJ2-3 TRBV6-1 CASSLGRTTDTQYF TGTGCCAGCAGCCTTGGGAGGACCACAGATACGCAGTATTTT
NA NA TRBJ2-5 TRBV15 CATVGVAYETQYF TGTGCCACCGTCGGGGTAGCTTATGAGACCCAGTACTTC
TRBD1 NA TRBJ2-7 TRBV7-9 CASSLPTGGEQYF TGTGCCAGCAGCTTGCCCACAGGGGGAGAGCAGTACTTC
NA NA TRBJ1-2 TRBV7-2 CASSDTNYGYTF TGTGCCAGCAGCGACACGAACTATGGCTACACCTTC
TRBD1 NA TRBJ2-7 TRBV7-9 CASSLYRGSLMNADYEQYF TGTGCCAGCAGCTTGTACAGGGGGTCCCTCATGAATGCTGACTACGAGCAGTACTTC
NA NA TRBJ2-7 TRBV5-4 CASSLGGGRAYEQYF TGTGCCAGCAGCTTGGGTGGGGGCAGAGCCTACGAGCAGTACTTC
NA NA TRBJ2-1 TRBV14 CASSQGGMGEQFF TGTGCCAGCAGCCAAGGAGGGATGGGTGAGCAGTTCTTC
NA once TRBJ1-1 TRBV14 CASSREANTEAFF TGTGCCAGCAGCCGTGAGGCGAACACTGAAGCTTTCTTT
NA NA TRBJ1-2 TRBV4-3 CASSQSRGRYGYTF TGCGCCAGCAGCCAAAGCCGCGGGAGATATGGCTACACCTTC
NA NA TRBJ2-3 TRBV5-6 CASSFRSGTDTQYF TGTGCCAGCAGCTTCCGGTCTGGCACAGATACGCAGTATTTT
NA few TRBJ1-4 TRBV4-1 CASSQDRLRPGEKLFF TGCGCCAGCAGTCAAGATAGACTGCGGCCGGGAGAAAAACTGTTTTTT
NA NA TRBJ2-1 TRBV2 CASSPGGPHNEQFF TGTGCCAGCAGCCCGGGGGGCCCCCACAATGAGCAGTTCTTC
NA NA TRBJ2-7 TRBV19 CASSIQGTYEQYF TGTGCCAGTAGTATACAGGGAACCTACGAGCAGTACTTC
NA few TRBJ2-1 TRBV6-5 CASSYDSQYNEQFF TGTGCCAGCAGTTACGACAGCCAATACAATGAGCAGTTCTTC
NA NA TRBJ1-2 TRBV29-1 CSVTPGGVLDGYTF TGCAGCGTTACCCCCGGGGGGGTATTGGATGGCTACACCTTC
NA NA TRBJ2-6 TRBV4-2 CASSLRRAPGANVLTF TGTGCCAGCAGCCTCCGGAGGGCCCCTGGGGCCAACGTCCTGACTTTC
TRBD2 NA TRBJ2-7 TRBV7-2 CASSPTSGTPLEQYF TGTGCCAGCAGCCCAACTAGCGGGACTCCCCTCGAGCAGTACTTC
NA NA TRBJ2-5 TRBV5-1 CASRQGGRETQYF TGCGCCAGCAGGCAGGGGGGTAGGGAGACCCAGTACTTC
NA once TRBJ2-6 TRBV2 CASSEATGQGSGANVLTF TGTGCCAGCAGTGAAGCCACGGGCCAGGGGTCTGGGGCCAACGTCCTGACTTTC
NA NA TRBJ1-1 TRBV11-2 CASSFDRKPITYTEAFF TGTGCCAGCAGCTTTGACAGAAAACCCATTACTTACACTGAAGCTTTCTTT
NA NA TRBJ1-6 TRBV4-2 CASSQVISGSSYNSPLHF TGTGCCAGCAGCCAAGTGATTAGCGGCAGCTCCTATAATTCACCCCTCCACTTT
NA NA TRBJ2-1 TRBV5-6 CASSAGTGNEQFF TGTGCCAGCAGCGCGGGCACCGGCAATGAGCAGTTCTTC
TRBD1 NA TRBJ1-3 TRBV7-2 CASSYDREADTIYF TGTGCCAGCAGCTACGACAGGGAGGCGGACACCATATATTTT
NA NA TRBJ1-2 TRBV5-1 CASSSGAAGYGYTF TGCGCCAGCAGTTCAGGGGCTGCTGGCTATGGCTACACCTTC
NA NA TRBJ2-7 TRBV5-6 CASSLAWGSNEQYF TGTGCCAGCAGCTTGGCCTGGGGCTCTAACGAGCAGTACTTC
NA NA TRBJ2-2 TRBV25-1 CASSVPGLNTGELFF TGTGCCAGCAGTGTCCCGGGATTGAACACCGGGGAGCTGTTTTTT
TRBD2 NA TRBJ2-3 TRBV25-1 CASSDGRADTQYF TGTGCCAGCAGTGACGGGAGGGCAGATACGCAGTATTTT
TRBD1 NA TRBJ2-5 TRBV5-1 CASSLEGTGQETQYF TGCGCCAGCAGCTTGGAGGGGACAGGCCAAGAGACCCAGTACTTC
NA once TRBJ1-2 TRBV5-4 CASSFDRNYGYTF TGTGCCAGCAGCTTCGACAGGAACTATGGCTACACCTTC
TRBD1 NA TRBJ1-1 TRBV6-6 CASSQGQGMNTEAFF TGTGCCAGCAGCCAAGGACAGGGCATGAACACTGAAGCTTTCTTT
NA NA TRBJ1-5 TRBV5-1 CASSLAGRGQPQHF TGCGCCAGCAGCTTGGCCGGCCGCGGTCAGCCCCAGCATTTT
TRBD1 NA TRBJ2-7 TRBV9 CASSGGQGSHSYEQYF TGTGCCAGCAGCGGGGGACAGGGGTCCCACTCCTACGAGCAGTACTTC
TRBD1 NA TRBJ1-3 TRBV4-3 CASSQARQGTGNTIYF TGCGCCAGCAGCCAAGCCCGACAGGGTACTGGAAACACCATATATTTT
TRBD1 NA TRBJ2-7 TRBV10-3 CAISEMGQGSYEQYF TGTGCCATCAGTGAGATGGGACAGGGTTCCTACGAGCAGTACTTC
NA NA TRBJ2-1 TRBV6-5 CASSYSESYNEQFF TGTGCCAGCAGTTACTCAGAGTCCTACAATGAGCAGTTCTTC
TRBD1 NA TRBJ1-6 TRBV19 CASSIRDRGLSPLHF TGTGCCAGTAGTATAAGGGACAGGGGCTTGTCACCCCTCCACTTT
TRBD2 NA TRBJ2-5 TRBV27 CASGFLAGREEQYF TGTGCCAGCGGGTTCCTAGCGGGGAGGGAAGAGCAGTACTTC
NA NA TRBJ1-5 TRBV6-1 CASTTEINQPQHF TGTGCCAGCACGACAGAGATTAATCAGCCCCAGCATTTT
NA NA TRBJ1-2 TRBV6-5 CASSGGGAASYGYTF TGTGCCAGCAGTGGGGGGGGCGCGGCATCCTATGGCTACACCTTC
NA NA TRBJ1-6 TRBV7-2 CASSETRAGRNPNSPLHF TGTGCCAGCAGCGAAACCCGAGCAGGGAGGAACCCAAATTCACCCCTCCACTTT
NA once TRBJ2-5 TRBV14 CASSHIGIRETQYF TGTGCCAGCAGCCATATCGGGATACGAGAGACCCAGTACTTC
TRBD2 NA TRBJ2-7 TRBV19 CASSIVSGGWNEQYF TGTGCCAGTAGTATAGTCTCGGGGGGTTGGAACGAGCAGTACTTC
NA NA TRBJ2-2 TRBV2 CASSDPGHTGELFF TGTGCCAGCAGTGATCCAGGGCACACCGGGGAGCTGTTTTTT
TRBD2 once TRBJ2-7 TRBV13 CASSLETSGAEQYF TGTGCCAGCAGCCTCGAGACTAGCGGGGCCGAGCAGTACTTC
NA once TRBJ2-3 TRBV5-6 CASSGGRSDTQYF TGTGCCAGCTCGGGTGGGAGGTCAGATACGCAGTATTTT
TRBD1 NA TRBJ2-5 TRBV7-8 CASSWRGTGKHETQYF TGTGCCAGCAGCTGGCGAGGGACAGGGAAACATGAGACCCAGTACTTC
TRBD2 NA TRBJ2-3 TRBV7-2 CASSVTSDRTDTQYF TGTGCCAGCAGCGTGACTAGCGACCGCACAGATACGCAGTATTTT
NA NA TRBJ1-1 TRBV5-4 CASSLDPGNTEAFF TGTGCCAGCAGCTTGGATCCGGGGAACACTGAAGCTTTCTTT
NA few TRBJ1-1 TRBV6-1 CASSEEEGSDTEAFF TGTGCCAGCAGTGAAGAGGAAGGGAGCGACACTGAAGCTTTCTTT
TRBD2 NA TRBJ2-1 TRBV29-1 CSVSLAGGPSEQFF TGCAGCGTCTCCCTAGCGGGAGGGCCTAGTGAGCAGTTCTTC
NA NA TRBJ2-2 TRBV5-1 CASSPTVTGELFF TGCGCCAGCAGCCCAACGGTCACCGGGGAGCTGTTTTTT
NA once TRBJ1-1 TRBV6-5 CASSYSSGLNTEAFF TGTGCCAGCAGTTACTCGTCAGGGCTGAACACTGAAGCTTTCTTT